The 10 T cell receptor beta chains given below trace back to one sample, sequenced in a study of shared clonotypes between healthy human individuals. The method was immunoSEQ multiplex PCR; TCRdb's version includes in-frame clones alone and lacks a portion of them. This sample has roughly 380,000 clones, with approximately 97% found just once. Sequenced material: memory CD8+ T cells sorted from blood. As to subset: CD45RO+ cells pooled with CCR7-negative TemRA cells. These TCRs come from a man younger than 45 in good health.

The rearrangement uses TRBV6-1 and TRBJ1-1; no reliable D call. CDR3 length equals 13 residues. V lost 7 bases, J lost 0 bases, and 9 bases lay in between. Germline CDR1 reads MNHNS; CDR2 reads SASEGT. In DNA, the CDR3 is TGTGCCAGCACTGGGCAGCTGAACACTGAAGCTTTCTTT. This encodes CASTGQLNTEAFF.

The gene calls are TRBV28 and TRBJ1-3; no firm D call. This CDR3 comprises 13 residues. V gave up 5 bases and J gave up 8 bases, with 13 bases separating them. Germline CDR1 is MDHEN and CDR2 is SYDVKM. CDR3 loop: CASSLRAVYTIYF. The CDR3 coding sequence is TGTGCCAGCAGTCTACGGGCCGTATACACCATATATTTT. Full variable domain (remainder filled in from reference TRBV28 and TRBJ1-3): DVKVTQSSRYLVKRTGEKVFLECVQDMDHENMFWYRQDPGLGLRLIYFSYDVKMKEKGDIPEGYSVSREKKERFSLILESASTNQTSMYLCASSLRAVYTIYFGEGSWLTVV.

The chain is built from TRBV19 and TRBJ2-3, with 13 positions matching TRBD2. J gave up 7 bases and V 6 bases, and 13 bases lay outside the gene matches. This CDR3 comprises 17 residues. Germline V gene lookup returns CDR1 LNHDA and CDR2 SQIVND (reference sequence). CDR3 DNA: TGTGCCAGTAGGAAGACTCTGGGACTAGCGGGATCAAATACGCAGTATTTT. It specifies CASRKTLGLAGSNTQYF.

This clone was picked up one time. The CDR3 DNA reads as TGCGCCAGCAGGCTCACAGGGGCCGGGGAGCTGTTTTTT. Amino acid sequence: CASRLTGAGELFF. J is TRBJ2-2 and V is TRBV5-1; 7 bases are shared with TRBD1. V trimming: 5 bases; J trimming: 6 bases; junction bases outside the gene matches: 4. Per the germline V gene, CDR1 is SGHRS and CDR2 is YFSETQ. CDR3 length equals 13 residues. The variable domain in full, with the rest retrieved from reference TRBV5-1 and TRBJ2-2, is KAGVTQTPRYLIKTRGQQVTLSCSPISGHRSVSWYQQTPGQGLQFLFEYFSETQRNKGNFPGRFSGRQFSNSRSEMNVSTLELGDSALYLCASRLTGAGELFFGEGSRLTVL.

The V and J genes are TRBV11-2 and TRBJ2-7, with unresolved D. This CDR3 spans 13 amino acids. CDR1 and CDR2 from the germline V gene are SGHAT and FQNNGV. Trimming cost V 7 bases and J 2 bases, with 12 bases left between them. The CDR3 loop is CASIKDVPYEQYF. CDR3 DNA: TGTGCCAGCATAAAAGACGTGCCCTACGAGCAGTACTTC.

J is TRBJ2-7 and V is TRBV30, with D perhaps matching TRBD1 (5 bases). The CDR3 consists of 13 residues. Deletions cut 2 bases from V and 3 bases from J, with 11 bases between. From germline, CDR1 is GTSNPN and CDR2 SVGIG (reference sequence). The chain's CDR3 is CAWSRQINYEQYF. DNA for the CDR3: TGTGCCTGGAGTAGACAGATAAACTACGAGCAGTACTTC.

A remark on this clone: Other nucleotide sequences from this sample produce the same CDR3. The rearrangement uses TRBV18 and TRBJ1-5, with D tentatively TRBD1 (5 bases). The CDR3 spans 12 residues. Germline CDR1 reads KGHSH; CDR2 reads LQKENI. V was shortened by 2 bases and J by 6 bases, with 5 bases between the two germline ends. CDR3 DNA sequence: TGTGCCAGCTCACCAGGGGGTCAGCCCCAGCATTTT. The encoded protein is CASSPGGQPQHF.

The CDR3 loop reads CASSLTPLYYEQYF. The CDR3 DNA is TGTGCCAGCAGTTTGACTCCTCTCTACTACGAGCAGTACTTC. The rearrangement joins TRBV28 to TRBJ2-7, with D hard to call. The CDR3 extends over 14 amino acids. CDR1 is MDHEN and CDR2 is SYDVKM in the germline V gene. The V and J ends lost 3 bases and 3 bases respectively, with 12 bases between them. Based on the CDR3 plus reference TRBV28 and TRBJ2-7, the full variable domain is DVKVTQSSRYLVKRTGEKVFLECVQDMDHENMFWYRQDPGLGLRLIYFSYDVKMKEKGDIPEGYSVSREKKERFSLILESASTNQTSMYLCASSLTPLYYEQYFGPGTRLTVT.

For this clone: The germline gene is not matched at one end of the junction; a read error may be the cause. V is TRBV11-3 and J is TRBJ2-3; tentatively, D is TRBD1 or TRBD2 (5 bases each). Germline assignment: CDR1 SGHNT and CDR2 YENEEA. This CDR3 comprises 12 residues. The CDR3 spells CASSVEGDTQYF. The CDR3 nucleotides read TGTGCCAGCAGCGTAGAGGGGGATACGCAGTATTTT.

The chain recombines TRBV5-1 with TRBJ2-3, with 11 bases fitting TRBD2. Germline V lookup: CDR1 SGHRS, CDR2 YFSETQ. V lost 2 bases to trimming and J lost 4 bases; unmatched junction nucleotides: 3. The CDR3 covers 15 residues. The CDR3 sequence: CASSLLAGVADTQYF. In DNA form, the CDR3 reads TGCGCCAGCAGCTTACTAGCGGGAGTGGCAGATACGCAGTATTTT.